The sequence of this TCR beta chain was determined in a study of OX40 agonist ivuxolimab in advanced cancers. As for the study more broadly: Ivuxolimab, which targeted the costimulatory receptor OX40 (CD134), was an agonistic, fully human IgG2 monoclonal antibody. Intravenous ivuxolimab was administered to patients every 2 weeks at six dose levels: 0.01, 0.1, 0.3, 1.5, 3 and 10 mg/kg. Among the roughly 50 dose-escalation patients, around 19 had hepatocellular carcinoma, roughly 15 melanoma, 9 renal cell carcinoma and 9 head and neck cancer. In the dose-escalation cohort, nearly 85% of patients were male, and the mean age was approximately 60 years with a range of roughly 23 to 79. Patients were allowed to have had prior anti-PD-1, anti-PD-L1 or anti-CTLA-4 therapy, and 40% of the dose-escalation patients had been treated with checkpoint inhibitors. Three dose-escalation patients achieved partial responses, one with hepatocellular carcinoma and two with cutaneous melanoma. Peripheral TCRbeta sequencing was intended to test whether TCR sequence diversity was altered and clonal T-cell expansion was caused by ivuxolimab. The paper describes the monotherapy dose-escalation part (N of about 47 patients) of the phase I trial of ivuxolimab. Findings and caveats that apply to the study as a whole: At doses of 0.1 to 3.0 mg/kg, clonal expansion of both CD4+ and CD8+ T cells in blood was seen between baseline and week 6. Low levels of normalized T-cell clonal expansion were also seen in some patients who did not respond. In the 0.1-3.0 mg/kg groups, partial responders had among the lowest normalized peripheral clonal expansion, particularly in CD8+ T cells. After ivuxolimab, expanded clones were on average more numerous among CD8+ T cells than among CD4+ T cells. The antigen specificity of the peripheral T cells that underwent clonal expansion was not determined.

Patients with a history of autoimmune disease or receiving systemic immunosuppression were excluded from the trial. Peripheral blood for TCR sequencing was collected from all dose cohorts at baseline, on cycle 4 day 1, and on cycle 7 day 1. The samples were drawn from a first-in-human, open-label, multicenter phase I dose-escalation trial of ivuxolimab. Adults with locally advanced or metastatic melanoma, renal cell, hepatocellular, or head and neck squamous cell carcinoma were enrolled in the trial. Before TCR sequencing, CD4+ T cells and CD8+ T cells from peripheral blood were sorted into separate populations. This clone was recorded once. Its antigen remains unidentified. Base qualities were left out, and no much larger clone turns up one base away. Genomic DNA was isolated from the sorted cells so that the TCRbeta CDR3 region could be sequenced. The immunoSEQ Assay was used for sequencing of TCRbeta CDR3 regions. TCRdb took this table from immuneACCESS and kept in-frame rearrangements with V and J called. Such tables lack part of the clones; where checked against another copy, unresolved V genes explain under half of the gap, and the rest is unexplained. For this sample the table gives roughly 80,000 clones, of which roughly 91% were detected only once. 13% to 15% of the sample comes from the top ten.

This sample comprised CD4+ or CD8+ T cells sorted from blood, obtained in a trial of the OX40 agonist ivuxolimab. This receptor was identified in an adult with an advanced solid tumor such as melanoma, head and neck, liver or kidney cancer.

The CDR3 amino acid sequence is: CASSSGGPPGNEQFF. The DNA reads as follows: TGTGCCAGCAGTTCAGGGGGCCCCCCAGGGAATGAGCAGTTCTTC. This sequence uses TRBV5-4 and TRBJ2-1, and 8 bases in between align with TRBD1. Compared with germline, V lacks 5 bases and J lacks 7 bases; bases without a gene match: 11. From the cysteine through the phenylalanine, the CDR3 covers 15 amino acids. Just CDR3 DNA is preserved here, 45 bases in frame from base 1. For CDR1 and CDR2, the germline V gene (reference sequence) lists SGHNT and YYREEE.